The next 7 T cell receptor beta chains were all read from a single sample in a study of blood T cells in healthy people across ages (dated by TCRdb to between 2014 and 2017). The library was built by means of 5' RACE. TCRdb shows the sequencer as Illumina HiSeq 2500. A second PCR of roughly 6 to 11 cycles was run with a J-beta primer mix and a sample-barcoded 5' primer. TCRdb reworked the public reads: Q25 trimming with fastp, MiXCR clone assembly, productive beta chains retained. Each record represents a unique CDR3 protein, reported with the most common genes and DNA among its rows. This sample lists fewer than 750,000 distinct CDR3 sequences; around 50% were detected once. The ten largest make up around 24% of the sample. Material for sequencing was blood. These receptors all come from a man at least 80 years old in good health.

The V gene is TRBV3-1, the J gene TRBJ2-1, with 8 positions matching TRBD2. CDR3 length: 13 amino acids. CDR1 and CDR2 (germline): LGHDT, YNNKEL (reference sequence). Trimming at V came to 8 bases and at J to 9 bases, leaving 9 bases not matched to a gene. The CDR3 spells CASELAVSGEQFF. Written as DNA, the CDR3 is TGTGCCAGCGAACTAGCGGTATCTGGTGAGCAGTTCTTC.

A few counts support this clonotype. The rearrangement uses TRBV20-1 and TRBJ2-1; D remains unclear. Looked up from germline, CDR1 is DFQATT and CDR2 is SNEGSKA (reference sequence). This CDR3 spans 14 amino acids. Trimming cost V 4 bases and J 2 bases, with 12 bases left between them. The chain's CDR3 is CSATQPLAYNEQFF. As DNA, the CDR3 is TGCAGTGCTACCCAACCGCTAGCCTACAATGAGCAGTTCTTC.

This chain links TRBV5-1 with TRBJ2-2; TRBD2 might be the D (6 bases). Trimming left V 4 bases short and J 5 bases short, with 15 bases between. The CDR3 contains 15 residues. The germline CDR1 and CDR2 sequences are SGHRS and YFSETQ. The CDR3 region is CASSQGTSSTGELFF. The CDR3 DNA sequence: TGCGCCAGCAGCCAAGGGACTTCTTCTACCGGGGAGCTGTTTTTT.

This clonotype was seen only a few times. V and J are TRBV21-1 and TRBJ2-1; the table calls TRBD1, which could not be checked here. TRBV21-1 is flagged as a pseudogene. This CDR3 is 15 amino acids long. The DNA for the CDR3 is TGTGCCAGTACAGACAACAGGATTGACTACAATGAGCAGTTCTTC. Protein product: CASTDNRIDYNEQFF.

The chain carries TRBV20-1 and TRBJ2-5, with D perhaps TRBD1 (6 bases). Judging by the DNA end, TRBJ2-7 fits better; the J call may be wrong. This CDR3 has 14 amino acids. Germline loops: CDR1 DFQATT, CDR2 SNEGSKA (reference sequence). The CDR3 reads CSARDFRGRGEQYF. In DNA, the CDR3 is TGCAGTGCTAGAGATTTCAGGGGTAGGGGCGAGCAGTACTTC.

This clonotype was counted only a few times. The V call is TRBV7-2, the J call TRBJ2-3, with TRBD2 matching 12 bases. J gave up 6 bases and V 3 bases, and 7 bases lay outside the gene matches. The CDR3 length is 16 residues. Germline V gene sequence: CDR1 SGHTA, CDR2 FQGNSA. Here the CDR3 reads CASSFRLAGGVDTQYF. CDR3 nucleotides: TGTGCCAGCAGCTTCAGGCTAGCGGGAGGGGTGGATACGCAGTATTTT.

The rearrangement uses TRBV11-1 and TRBJ2-4; 7 bases are a match to TRBD2. V lost 5 bases and J lost 13; bases outside the gene matches: 11. Germline CDR1 SGHAT, CDR2 FQDESV (reference sequence). This CDR3 is 13 amino acids long. CDR3 nucleotides: TGTGCCAGCAGCGCCCCAGTGAGCGGGAAACAGTACTTC. Translation: CASSAPVSGKQYF. The full variable domain, with the rest looked up from reference TRBV11-1 and TRBJ2-4, is EAEVAQSPRYKITEKSQAVAFWCDPISGHATLYWYRQILGQGPELLVQFQDESVVDDSQLPKDRFSAERLKGVDSTLKIQPAELGDSAMYLCASSAPVSGKQYFGAGTRLSVL.